Presented here are 20 T cell receptor beta chains from one specimen sequenced in a study of blood T cell repertoires in COVID-19. Some clones are missing from TCRdb's copy, which holds only in-frame ones; the method was immunoSEQ multiplex PCR. The table lists 250,000 to 400,000 clones, more than 70% of them singletons. Sequencing input: PBMCs or T cells enriched from blood (not recorded which). The receptor source for this set is a woman in her 30s who had recovered from COVID-19.

The chain couples TRBV3-1 (or the pseudogene TRBV3-2) to TRBJ1-3; the D is unclear. CDR1 is LGHDT, CDR2 YNNKEL, per germline (reference sequence). V was trimmed by 3 bases and J by 4 bases, leaving 7 bases between them. CDR3 length: 13 residues. CDR3 region: CASSQATGNTIYF. CDR3 in DNA: TGTGCCAGCAGCCAGGCAACCGGAAACACCATATATTTT.

This rearrangement joins TRBV2 to TRBJ2-5; 7 nucleotides agree with TRBD2. Germline V gene lookup returns CDR1 SNHLY and CDR2 FYNNEI. The trim removed 6 bases at V and 2 bases at J, leaving 6 bases unmatched. The CDR3 is 14 amino acids. CDR3 region: CASSAAGRQETQYF. DNA for the CDR3: TGTGCCAGCAGCGCAGCGGGGAGGCAAGAGACCCAGTACTTC.

The rearrangement joins TRBV11-3 to TRBJ2-3; D may be TRBD2 (5 bases). The CDR3 consists of 17 residues. Germline V CDR1 and CDR2: SGHNT, YENEEA. With 3 bases removed from V and 1 base from J, the gap between germline ends came to 17 bases. The CDR3 is CASSFGRGLGGTDTQYF. DNA for the CDR3: TGTGCCAGCAGCTTTGGTCGAGGCCTCGGGGGCACAGATACGCAGTATTTT.

The chain uses TRBV2 and TRBJ2-7; the D gene is possibly TRBD1 (6 bases). Trimming cost V 1 base and J 5 bases, with 15 bases left between them. CDR1 is SNHLY and CDR2 is FYNNEI in the germline V gene. This CDR3 has 15 amino acids. This chain's CDR3 is CASSEGGQRPDEQYF. The CDR3 coding sequence is TGTGCCAGCAGTGAAGGCGGACAGCGGCCGGACGAGCAGTACTTC. The full variable domain, in which reference TRBV2 and TRBJ2-7 provide the parts outside the CDR3, is EPEVTQTPSHQVTQMGQEVILRCVPISNHLYFYWYRQILGQKVEFLVSFYNNEISEKSEIFDDQFSVERPDGSNFTLKIRSTKLEDSAMYFCASSEGGQRPDEQYFGPGTRLTVT.

J is TRBJ1-1 and V is TRBV21-1. TRBV21-1 is a documented pseudogene. This CDR3 is 14 amino acids long. CDR3 DNA sequence: TGTGCCAGCAGCAAGGATGATTGGGGGGGTGAGGCTTTCTTT. It is translated as CASSKDDWGGEAFF.

The genes are TRBV24-1 and TRBJ2-3, with D possibly TRBD1 on 6 matching bases. Germline CDR1 and CDR2: KGHDR and SFDVKD. The CDR3 sequence is 15 residues long. The V end lost 6 bases, the J end lost 0 bases, and 12 bases lay between the germline ends. The CDR3: CATSYSGESTDTQYF. The CDR3 bases are TGTGCCACCAGTTATTCAGGGGAGAGCACAGATACGCAGTATTTT.

This sequence joins TRBV6-5 and TRBJ2-7; 10 bases line up with TRBD2. The CDR3 runs 15 residues. Germline CDR1 is MNHEY and CDR2 is SVGAGI. With V trimmed by 5 bases and J by 4 bases, 8 bases remained unmatched. CDR3 DNA sequence: TGTGCCAGCAGTACCGTAGCGGGGGGATTTTACGAGCAGTACTTC. Translation: CASSTVAGGFYEQYF.

The chain joins TRBV10-2 to TRBJ2-7, with 11 bases lining up with TRBD1. V shed 3 bases, J shed 7 bases, and the junction held 8 bases outside the gene matches. Germline V gene sequence: CDR1 WSHSY, CDR2 SAAADI. The CDR3 runs to 15 residues. The CDR3 spells CASSEATGTGGEQYF. The CDR3 nucleotides are TGCGCCAGCAGTGAAGCTACCGGGACAGGGGGTGAGCAGTACTTC.

This clone was counted a single time. The chain couples TRBV7-9 to TRBJ1-1; D perhaps matches TRBD1 (6 bases). Germline V CDR1 and CDR2: SEHNR, FQNEAQ (reference sequence). This CDR3 comprises 14 residues. V lost 1 base and J lost 1, with 7 bases in between. DNA of the CDR3: TGTGCCAGCAGCTTAGGACAGGCGAACACTGAAGCTTTCTTT. Amino acid sequence: CASSLGQANTEAFF.

This chain connects TRBV28 to TRBJ1-6, with no clear D. The germline CDR1 and CDR2 sequences are MDHEN and SYDVKM. Deletions cut 2 bases from V and 7 bases from J, with 15 bases between. The length of the CDR3 is 16 residues. CDR3 region: CASSLTPGRLNSPLHF. The CDR3 nucleotides are TGTGCCAGCAGTTTAACCCCCGGTCGCCTGAATTCACCCCTCCACTTT.

The chain is built from TRBV11-2 and TRBJ2-2; TRBD2 matches at 10 bases. This CDR3 has 16 amino acids. J lost 1 base, V lost 5 bases, and 4 bases had no gene match. Per germline, CDR1 SGHAT and CDR2 FQNNGV. The CDR3 nucleotides read TGTGCCAGCAGCCCCCGGACTAGCGGGAACACCGGGGAGCTGTTTTTT. Translated: CASSPRTSGNTGELFF.

V is TRBV4-1 and J is TRBJ1-6; 7 bases are shared with TRBD1. The junction had 4 bases not matched to a gene; V was cut back by 3 bases and J by 5 bases. This CDR3 comprises 15 residues. The germline gives CDR1 MGHRA, CDR2 YSYEKL. CDR3 DNA: TGCGCCAGCAGCCAGTGGGGACAGAATAATTCACCCCTCCACTTT. Its protein product is CASSQWGQNNSPLHF.

The rearrangement links TRBV2 to TRBJ2-2, with 7 bases matching TRBD1. Per germline, CDR1 SNHLY and CDR2 FYNNEI. The CDR3 loop spans 15 amino acids. Trimming at V came to 11 bases and at J to 5 bases, leaving 14 bases not matched to a gene. CDR3 nucleotide sequence: TGTGCCTGCCCAGGAAGACAGGGAGAAACCGGGGAGCTGTTTTTT. As protein: CACPGRQGETGELFF. The variable domain in full, completed from reference TRBV2 and TRBJ2-2, reads EPEVTQTPSHQVTQMGQEVILRCVPISNHLYFYWYRQILGQKVEFLVSFYNNEISEKSEIFDDQFSVERPDGSNFTLKIRSTKLEDSAMYFCACPGRQGETGELFFGEGSRLTVL.

V usage is TRBV9 and J usage is TRBJ1-3; tentatively, D is TRBD1 (6 bases). Germline CDR1 reads SGDLS; CDR2 reads YYNGEE. The CDR3 contains 17 residues. The V gene lost 1 base and the J gene lost 0 bases, with 14 bases spanning the gap. CDR3 residues: CASSVNREILSGNTIYF. In nucleotides, the CDR3 is TGTGCCAGCAGCGTAAACAGGGAGATTCTCTCTGGAAACACCATATATTTT.

The chain links TRBV5-6 to TRBJ2-3; D is possibly TRBD2 (6 bases). V was pared by 1 base and J by 1 base, with 7 bases between. The CDR3 is 14 amino acids. In germline, CDR1 is SGHDT, CDR2 YYEEEE. CDR3 residues: CASSLPGGTDTQYF. CDR3 bases: TGTGCCAGCAGCTTGCCGGGGGGCACAGATACGCAGTATTTT.

The J gene is TRBJ2-1, the V gene TRBV12-3 or TRBV12-4; no reliable D call. There are 12 residues in the CDR3. V lost 3 bases and J 10 bases, leaving 10 bases between the germline ends. The CDR3 loop reads CASSFFGREQFF. The CDR3 DNA reads as TGTGCCAGCAGTTTTTTCGGTCGGGAGCAGTTCTTC.

The rearrangement links TRBV11-2 to TRBJ2-3, with unresolved D. V was clipped by 4 bases and J by 5 bases, with 7 bases between them. The V gene's germline CDR1 is SGHAT and CDR2 FQNNGV. This CDR3 is 12 amino acids long. The CDR3: CASSSNRDTQYF. The CDR3 DNA reads as TGTGCCAGCAGCTCTAACCGAGATACGCAGTATTTT. The full variable domain, completed using reference TRBV11-2 and TRBJ2-3, is EAGVAQSPRYKIIEKRQSVAFWCNPISGHATLYWYQQILGQGPKLLIQFQNNGVVDDSQLPKDRFSAERLKGVDSTLKIQPAKLEDSAVYLCASSSNRDTQYFGPGTRLTVL.

The CDR3, as DNA: TGTGCCACCCATAGGGGAATCACTGAAGCTTTCTTT. It specifies CATHRGITEAFF. This rearrangement joins TRBV19 to TRBJ1-1; TRBD1 is a possible D gene (5 bases). There are 12 residues in the CDR3. Germline V gene sequence: CDR1 LNHDA, CDR2 SQIVND (reference sequence). Between the trimmed V and J ends, which lost 10 bases and 4 bases, there was a span of 13 bases.

The chain carries TRBV24-1 and TRBJ2-7; 9 bases map to TRBD2. Per germline, CDR1 KGHDR and CDR2 SFDVKD. The CDR3 runs to 14 residues. The V gene end was trimmed by 5 bases and the J gene end by 6 bases; junction bases not matched to a gene: 7. CDR3 bases: TGTGCCACCAGTGTTGCGGGGGGGCCTAGCGAGCAGTACTTC. Protein product: CATSVAGGPSEQYF.

The count of this clone is one. The chain has TRBV4-2 and TRBJ2-3, with 11 nucleotides matching TRBD2. The germline CDR1 and CDR2 sequences are LGHNA and YNFKEQ. J gave up 4 bases and V 6 bases, and 6 bases lay outside the gene matches. CDR3 length: 15 residues. The CDR3 loop is CASRRVAGGADTQYF. The CDR3 nucleotides are TGTGCCAGCAGACGGGTAGCGGGGGGGGCAGATACGCAGTATTTT.